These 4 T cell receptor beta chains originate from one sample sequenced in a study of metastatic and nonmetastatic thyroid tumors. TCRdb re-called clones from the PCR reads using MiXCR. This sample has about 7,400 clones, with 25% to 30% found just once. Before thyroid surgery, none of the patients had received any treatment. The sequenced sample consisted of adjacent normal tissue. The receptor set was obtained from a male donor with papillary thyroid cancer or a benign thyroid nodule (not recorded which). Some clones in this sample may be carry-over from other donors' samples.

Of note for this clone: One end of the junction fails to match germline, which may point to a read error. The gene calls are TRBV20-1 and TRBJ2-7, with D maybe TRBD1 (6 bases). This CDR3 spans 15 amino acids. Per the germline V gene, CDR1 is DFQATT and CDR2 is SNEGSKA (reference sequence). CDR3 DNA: TGCGGTGCTAGCAATCCGGGACATGGGTCGTTTGAGCAGTACTTC. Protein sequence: CGASNPGHGSFEQYF.

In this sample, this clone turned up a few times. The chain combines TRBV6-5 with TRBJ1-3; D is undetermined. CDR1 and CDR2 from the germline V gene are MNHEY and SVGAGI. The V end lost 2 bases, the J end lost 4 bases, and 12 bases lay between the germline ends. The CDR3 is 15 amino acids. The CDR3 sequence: CASSYRGGVGNTIYF. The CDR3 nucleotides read TGTGCCAGCAGTTACCGCGGCGGGGTCGGAAACACCATATATTTT.

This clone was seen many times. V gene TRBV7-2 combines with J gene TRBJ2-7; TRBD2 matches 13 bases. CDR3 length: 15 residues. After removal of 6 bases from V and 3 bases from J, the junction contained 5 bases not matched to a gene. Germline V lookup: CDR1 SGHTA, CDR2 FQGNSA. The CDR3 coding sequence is TGTGCCAGCAGGGGGGGACTAGCGGGGTGCTACGAGCAGTACTTC. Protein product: CASRGGLAGCYEQYF.

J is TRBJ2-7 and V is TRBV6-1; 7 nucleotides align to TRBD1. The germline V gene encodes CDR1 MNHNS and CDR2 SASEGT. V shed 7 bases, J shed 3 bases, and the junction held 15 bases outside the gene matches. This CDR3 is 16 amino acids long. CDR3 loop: CASIGVPGTVGYEQYF. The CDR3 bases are TGTGCCAGCATTGGCGTTCCCGGGACAGTAGGCTACGAGCAGTACTTC.